This TCR beta chain appears in the sequencing data of a study of OX40 agonist ivuxolimab in advanced cancers. Libraries were prepared by immunoSEQ multiplex PCR; TCRdb keeps only in-frame clonotypes and omits some of them. The data contain tens of thousands of clones, 85% to 90% of them singletons. V lost 4 bases to trimming and J lost 5 bases, with 18 bases between them. CDR1 is SGHNT and CDR2 is YYREEE in the germline V gene (reference sequence). The CDR3 is 16 amino acids. This receptor was taken from an adult with an advanced solid tumor such as melanoma, head and neck, liver or kidney cancer. The chain carries TRBV5-4 and TRBJ2-2; D perhaps matches TRBD1 (6 bases). The sample was CD4+ or CD8+ T cells sorted from blood, taken in a trial of the OX40 agonist ivuxolimab. The CDR3: CASSPKNRVPTGELFF. The CDR3 nucleotides are TGTGCCAGCAGCCCCAAAAACAGGGTTCCGACCGGGGAGCTGTTTTTT.